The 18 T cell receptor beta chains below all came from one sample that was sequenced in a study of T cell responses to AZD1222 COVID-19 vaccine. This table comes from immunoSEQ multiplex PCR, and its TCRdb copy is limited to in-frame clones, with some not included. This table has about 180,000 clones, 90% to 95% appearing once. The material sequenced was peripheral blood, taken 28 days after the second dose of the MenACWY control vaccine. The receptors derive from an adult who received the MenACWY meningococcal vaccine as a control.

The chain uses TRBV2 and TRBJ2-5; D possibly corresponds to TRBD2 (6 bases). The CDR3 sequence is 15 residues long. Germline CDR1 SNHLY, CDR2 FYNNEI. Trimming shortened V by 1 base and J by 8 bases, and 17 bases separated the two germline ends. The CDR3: CASSEVSGTAATQYF. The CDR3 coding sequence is TGTGCCAGCAGTGAAGTTTCTGGGACTGCCGCAACCCAGTACTTC. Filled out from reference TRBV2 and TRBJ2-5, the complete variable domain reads EPEVTQTPSHQVTQMGQEVILRCVPISNHLYFYWYRQILGQKVEFLVSFYNNEISEKSEIFDDQFSVERPDGSNFTLKIRSTKLEDSAMYFCASSEVSGTAATQYFGPGTRLLVL.

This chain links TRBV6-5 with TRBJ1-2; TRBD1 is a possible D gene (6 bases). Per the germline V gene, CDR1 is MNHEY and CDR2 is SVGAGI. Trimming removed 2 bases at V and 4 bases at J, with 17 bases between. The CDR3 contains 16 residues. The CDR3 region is CASSYAIQGLVYGYTF. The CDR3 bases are TGTGCCAGCAGTTACGCCATCCAGGGGTTAGTCTATGGCTACACCTTC.

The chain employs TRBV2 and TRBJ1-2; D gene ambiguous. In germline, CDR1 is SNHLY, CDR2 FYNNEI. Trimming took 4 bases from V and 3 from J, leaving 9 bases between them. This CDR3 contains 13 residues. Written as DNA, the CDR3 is TGTGCCAGCAGTGCGGGGATAGACTATGGCTACACCTTC. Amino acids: CASSAGIDYGYTF.

This CDR3 reads CASSLPLGGAGYGYTF. The CDR3 DNA is TGTGCCAGCAGCTTACCCCTGGGGGGGGCGGGCTATGGCTACACCTTC. The chain employs TRBV7-8 and TRBJ1-2; the D gene is possibly TRBD1 (6 bases). CDR1 is SGHVS and CDR2 is FQNEAQ in the germline V gene. V lost 2 bases and J lost 4, with 17 bases in between. CDR3 length: 16 amino acids.

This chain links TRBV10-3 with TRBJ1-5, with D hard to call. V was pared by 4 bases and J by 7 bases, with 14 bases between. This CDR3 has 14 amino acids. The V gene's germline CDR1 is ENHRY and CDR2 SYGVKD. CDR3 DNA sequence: TGTGCCATCAGTGCTGTGGAGGTGGTCCAGCCCCAGCATTTT. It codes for CAISAVEVVQPQHF.

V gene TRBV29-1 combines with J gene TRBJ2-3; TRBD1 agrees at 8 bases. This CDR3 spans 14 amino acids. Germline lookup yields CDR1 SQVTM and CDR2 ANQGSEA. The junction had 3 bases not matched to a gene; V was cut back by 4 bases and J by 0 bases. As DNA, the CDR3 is TGCAGCGTTGGGACAGGGACCAGCACAGATACGCAGTATTTT. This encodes CSVGTGTSTDTQYF.

The CDR3: CASSLRFTGELFF. In DNA form, the CDR3 reads TGTGCCAGCAGTTTGCGATTCACCGGGGAGCTGTTTTTT. The chain employs TRBV12-3 or TRBV12-4 and TRBJ2-2; D is unresolved. V was shortened by 3 bases and J by 4 bases, with 6 bases between the two germline ends. This CDR3 has 13 residues.

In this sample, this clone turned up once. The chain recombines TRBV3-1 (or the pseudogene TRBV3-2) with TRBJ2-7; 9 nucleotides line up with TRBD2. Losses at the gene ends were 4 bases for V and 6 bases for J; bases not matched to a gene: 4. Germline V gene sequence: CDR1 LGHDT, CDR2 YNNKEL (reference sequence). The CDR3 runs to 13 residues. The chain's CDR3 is CASSPAGGSEQYF. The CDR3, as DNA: TGTGCCAGCAGCCCAGCGGGGGGATCCGAGCAGTACTTC.

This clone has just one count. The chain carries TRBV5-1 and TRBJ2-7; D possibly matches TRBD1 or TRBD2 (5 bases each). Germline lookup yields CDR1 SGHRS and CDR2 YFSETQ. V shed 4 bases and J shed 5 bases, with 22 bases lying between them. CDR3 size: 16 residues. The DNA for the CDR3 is TGCGCCAGCAGCCCTAATACCGGGACGGAAAGCGACGAGCAGTACTTC. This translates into CASSPNTGTESDEQYF.

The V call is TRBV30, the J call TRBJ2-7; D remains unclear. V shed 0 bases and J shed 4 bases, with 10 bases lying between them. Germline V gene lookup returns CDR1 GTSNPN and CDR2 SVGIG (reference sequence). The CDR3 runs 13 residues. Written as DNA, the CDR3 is TGTGCCTGGAGTGTCTCTCCCAGGTACGAGCAGTACTTC. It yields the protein CAWSVSPRYEQYF.

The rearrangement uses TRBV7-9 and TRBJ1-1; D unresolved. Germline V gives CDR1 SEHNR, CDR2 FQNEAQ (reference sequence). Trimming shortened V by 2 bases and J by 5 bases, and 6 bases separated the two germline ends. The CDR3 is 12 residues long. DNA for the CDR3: TGTGCCAGCAGCTTACTGGAAACTGAAGCTTTCTTT. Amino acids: CASSLLETEAFF.

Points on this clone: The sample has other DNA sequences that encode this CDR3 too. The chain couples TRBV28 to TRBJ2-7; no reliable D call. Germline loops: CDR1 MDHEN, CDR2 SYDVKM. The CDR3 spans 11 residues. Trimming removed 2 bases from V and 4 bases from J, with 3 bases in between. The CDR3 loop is CASSLLYEQYF. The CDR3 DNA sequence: TGTGCCAGCAGTTTACTTTACGAGCAGTACTTC.

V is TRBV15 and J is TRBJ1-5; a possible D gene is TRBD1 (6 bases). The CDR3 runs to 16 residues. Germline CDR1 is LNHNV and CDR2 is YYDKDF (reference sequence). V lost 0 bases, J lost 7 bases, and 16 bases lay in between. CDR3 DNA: TGTGCCACCAGCAGAGATCCCGGGGGCGGAGGGCAGCCCCAGCATTTT. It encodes CATSRDPGGGGQPQHF.

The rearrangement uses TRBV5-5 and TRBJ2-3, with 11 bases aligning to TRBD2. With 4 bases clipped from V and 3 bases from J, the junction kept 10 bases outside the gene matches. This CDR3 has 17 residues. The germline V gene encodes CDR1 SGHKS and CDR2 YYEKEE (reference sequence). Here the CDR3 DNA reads TGTGCCAGCAGCCGCAATCTAGCGGGGGGTTATACAGATACGCAGTATTTT. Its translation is CASSRNLAGGYTDTQYF.

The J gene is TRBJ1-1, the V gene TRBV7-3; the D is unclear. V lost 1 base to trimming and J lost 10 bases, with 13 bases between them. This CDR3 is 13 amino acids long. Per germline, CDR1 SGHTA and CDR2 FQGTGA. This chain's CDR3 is CASSLRPRDPAFF. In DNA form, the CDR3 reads TGTGCCAGCAGCTTAAGGCCCAGAGACCCAGCTTTCTTT.

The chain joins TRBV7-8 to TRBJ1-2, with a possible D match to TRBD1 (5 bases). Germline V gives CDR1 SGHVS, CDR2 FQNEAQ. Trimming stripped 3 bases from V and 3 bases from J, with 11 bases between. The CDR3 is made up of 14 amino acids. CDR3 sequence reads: CASSLGLGDYGYTF. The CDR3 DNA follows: TGTGCCAGCAGCTTGGGGCTGGGGGACTATGGCTACACCTTC.

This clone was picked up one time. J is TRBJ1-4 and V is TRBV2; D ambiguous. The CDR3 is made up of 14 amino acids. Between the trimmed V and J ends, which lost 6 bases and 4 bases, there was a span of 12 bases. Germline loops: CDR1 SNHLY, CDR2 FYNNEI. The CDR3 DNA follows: TGTGCCAGCAGCCCCGAGAAGGATAATGAAAAACTGTTTTTT. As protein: CASSPEKDNEKLFF.

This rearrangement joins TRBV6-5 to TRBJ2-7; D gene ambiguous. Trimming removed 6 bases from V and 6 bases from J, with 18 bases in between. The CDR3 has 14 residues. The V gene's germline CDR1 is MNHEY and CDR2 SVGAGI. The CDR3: CASSPPPGWGEQYF. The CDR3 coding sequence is TGTGCCAGCAGCCCCCCCCCGGGTTGGGGCGAGCAGTACTTC.